Each of the 14 T cell receptor beta chains below was sequenced from the same sample in a study of OX40 agonist ivuxolimab in advanced cancers. Here immunoSEQ multiplex PCR was the method, and the copy in TCRdb shows in-frame clones only, minus some. The sample records about 38,000 clones, nearly 90% being singletons. The sample here was CD4+ or CD8+ T cells sorted from blood, taken in a trial of the OX40 agonist ivuxolimab. The receptors here all came from an adult with an advanced solid tumor such as melanoma, head and neck, liver or kidney cancer.

This chain connects TRBV6-4 to TRBJ1-6; D ambiguous. The V end was cut by 1 base, the J end by 10 bases, with 8 bases between. The germline V gene encodes CDR1 MRHNA and CDR2 SNTAGT. The CDR3 spans 13 residues. CDR3 loop: CASSDLFGSPLHF. DNA of the CDR3: TGTGCCAGCAGTGACTTATTCGGCTCACCCCTCCACTTT.

The count of this clone is one. The chain carries TRBV30 and TRBJ2-5; no firm D call. V was pared by 4 bases and J by 1 base, with 16 bases between. CDR3 length: 15 amino acids. CDR1 and CDR2 from the germline V gene are GTSNPN and SVGIG (reference sequence). Here the CDR3 DNA reads TGTGCCTGGACACCGACCAGGCTGACCCAAGAGACCCAGTACTTC. Amino acid sequence: CAWTPTRLTQETQYF.

The chain carries TRBV5-1 and TRBJ2-7; 8 bases are shared with TRBD1. CDR1 is SGHRS and CDR2 is YFSETQ in the germline V gene. J lost 7 bases, V lost 0 bases, and 6 bases had no gene match. This CDR3 has 14 residues. The CDR3 loop reads CASSLEGTGAEQYF. The CDR3 DNA reads TGCGCCAGCAGCTTGGAAGGGACAGGTGCAGAGCAGTACTTC.

V and J are TRBV5-6 and TRBJ2-5, with 10 bases fitting TRBD1. Per germline, CDR1 SGHDT and CDR2 YYEEEE. The length of the CDR3 is 17 residues. After removal of 4 bases from V and 0 bases from J, the junction contained 9 bases not matched to a gene. This chain's CDR3 is CASSPGTGALYQETQYF. In DNA, the CDR3 is TGTGCCAGCAGCCCAGGGACAGGGGCGTTGTACCAAGAGACCCAGTACTTC.

Here the CDR3 reads CASRVLAVQETQYF. For the CDR3, the DNA is TGTGCCAGCAGGGTATTGGCTGTCCAAGAGACCCAGTACTTC. V and J are TRBV28 and TRBJ2-5, with D hard to call. The CDR3 totals 14 residues. Germline-derived CDR1 and CDR2 are MDHEN and SYDVKM. Trimming pared 6 bases from V and 1 base from J, leaving 12 bases between.

This clone was picked up a small number of times. The chain has TRBV2 and TRBJ1-5; TRBD1 is a possible D gene (5 bases). V gave up 0 bases and J gave up 6 bases, with 12 bases separating them. This CDR3 has 15 amino acids. Germline V gives CDR1 SNHLY, CDR2 FYNNEI. CDR3 coding DNA: TGTGCCAGCAGTGAAGCTTTCGGGGGGTTTCAGCCCCAGCATTTT. It specifies CASSEAFGGFQPQHF.

V is TRBV30 and J is TRBJ1-1; D is ambiguous. CDR1 GTSNPN and CDR2 SVGIG come from the germline V gene (reference sequence). This CDR3 region has 11 residues. V was shortened by 2 bases and J by 3 bases, with 4 bases between the two germline ends. The CDR3 loop reads CAWSYHTEAFF. CDR3 DNA sequence: TGTGCCTGGAGTTACCACACTGAAGCTTTCTTT.

A single count supports this clone. The chain's CDR3 is CSVRGQGIARSYEQYF. The CDR3 DNA reads as TGCAGCGTCCGTGGACAGGGGATAGCTAGGTCCTACGAGCAGTACTTC. The chain has TRBV29-1 and TRBJ2-7; 9 bases fit TRBD1. CDR3 size: 16 residues. The J segment lost 1 base and the V segment lost 6 bases, leaving 13 bases of the junction unmatched. Germline CDR1 is SQVTM and CDR2 is ANQGSEA.

The chain employs TRBV9 and TRBJ2-1; D is perhaps TRBD2 (5 bases). This CDR3 has 15 residues. From germline, CDR1 is SGDLS and CDR2 YYNGEE. Between the trimmed V and J ends, which lost 0 bases and 0 bases, there was a span of 7 bases. Here the CDR3 reads CASSVVGSSYNEQFF. In DNA, the CDR3 is TGTGCCAGCAGCGTAGTAGGGAGCTCCTACAATGAGCAGTTCTTC.

The rearrangement uses TRBV27 and TRBJ1-2, with D perhaps matching TRBD1 (6 bases). CDR3 length equals 14 residues. The V end was cut by 3 bases, the J end by 1 base, with 9 bases between. CDR1 and CDR2 from the germline V gene are MNHEY and SMNVEV (reference sequence). The DNA of the CDR3 is TGTGCCAGCAGTTTTGGGGGCGTTAACTATGGCTACACCTTC. This codes for CASSFGGVNYGYTF.

The chain combines TRBV6-5 with TRBJ2-5; D possibly corresponds to TRBD2 (6 bases). The CDR3 loop spans 13 amino acids. CDR1 is MNHEY, CDR2 SVGAGI, per germline. V shed 8 bases and J shed 5 bases, with 15 bases lying between them. CDR3 nucleotide sequence: TGTGCCAGCGGACGGGGGAACGTGGAGACCCAGTACTTC. Its translation is CASGRGNVETQYF.

The genes are TRBV10-1 and TRBJ2-6, with 7 bases that match TRBD1. Germline V CDR1 and CDR2: WNHNN, SYGVQD (reference sequence). Trimming removed 6 bases from V and 4 bases from J; junction bases left unmatched: 6. This CDR3 has 15 residues. The CDR3 sequence: CASSNTGAGANVLTF. The CDR3 nucleotides read TGCGCCAGCAGCAATACAGGGGCCGGGGCCAACGTCCTGACTTTC.

J is TRBJ2-1 and V is TRBV6-5; 9 nucleotides agree with TRBD2. This CDR3 comprises 15 residues. Germline loops: CDR1 MNHEY, CDR2 SVGAGI. The J segment lost 7 bases and the V segment lost 4 bases, leaving 8 bases of the junction unmatched. The CDR3 loop reads CASSLLAGPENEQFF. The CDR3 DNA is TGTGCCAGCAGTTTGCTAGCGGGGCCAGAGAATGAGCAGTTCTTC.

This chain joins TRBV2 and TRBJ1-5; the D is unclear. Germline loops: CDR1 SNHLY, CDR2 FYNNEI. The CDR3 extends over 13 amino acids. Between the trimmed V and J ends, which lost 4 bases and 2 bases, there was a span of 6 bases. CDR3 sequence: CASSGAGNQPQHF. The CDR3 DNA is TGTGCCAGCAGTGGGGCAGGCAATCAGCCCCAGCATTTT.